This TCR beta chain appears in the sequencing data of a study of T cell responses to AZD1222 COVID-19 vaccine. Regarding the study as a whole: Only a handful of AZD1222 recipients were seropositive at baseline. Receipt of two AZD1222 doses was followed by a rise in Spike-specific TCR breadth and depth.

A remark on this clone: Antigen unknown. Other nucleotide sequences in the sample specify the same CDR3.

The method was immunoSEQ multiplex PCR; TCRdb's version includes in-frame clones alone and lacks a portion of them. The sample shows 90,000 to 150,000 clones, 86% of them seen only once. The CDR3 extends over 14 amino acids. Trimming pared 4 bases from V and 2 bases from J, leaving 12 bases between. In germline, CDR1 is LGHDT, CDR2 YNNKEL (reference sequence). The chain couples TRBV3-1 (or the pseudogene TRBV3-2) to TRBJ2-7, with D perhaps TRBD2 (5 bases). The sequencing here drew on peripheral blood, taken 28 days after the second AZD1222 dose. This sequence originates from an adult who received the AZD1222 COVID-19 vaccine. CDR3: CASSRSGWAYEQYF. The CDR3 nucleotides are TGTGCCAGCAGCCGCAGCGGTTGGGCCTACGAGCAGTACTTC.